This section outlines one T cell receptor (beta chain) sequence together with its context. What antigen it recognizes has not been identified. Base-call qualities are not available, and no considerably larger clone is one nucleotide away. The entry originates in a study of cytotoxic CD8 clonotypes in ibrutinib-treated CLL (TCRdb year 2021). A note on the overall study: The cohort had about a dozen relapsed/refractory and about 15 treatment-naive patients; some 17 were IGHV unmutated. Of the approximately 94 people in the trial, about 27 had longitudinal samples available. Partial responses were observed in about 24 patients and complete responses in 2; after a median follow-up of 68 months, remission was maintained in 15 or so patients and progression was observed in roughly twelve. Cryopreserved peripheral blood mononuclear cells were collected at three points: before therapy, at response, and at either sustained remission or disease progression. The response samples were drawn at a median of roughly twelve months into treatment, with a range of about 6 to 36 months. Patients were still on ibrutinib when every remission and progressive disease sample was collected. Samples averaged about 260,000 productive templates and 94,082 productive rearrangements.

The goal of deep resolution MiSeq sequencing was a depth between 1 in 1 million and 1 in 200,000 T cells, and coverage averaged 10x per clonotype. The immunoSEQ hsTCRB Kit was used to generate TCR beta libraries. The authors' analysis ran thus. ImmunoSEQ Data Assistant and ImmunoSEQ Analyzer were used for data analysis, and V, D and J genes were assigned according to IMGT definitions. Clonality, with values ranging from 0 to 1, was calculated as one minus the normalized Shannon entropy of productive rearrangement frequencies. Public clonotype analysis was restricted to overrepresented clonotypes comprising at least 0.05% of each patient's repertoire. Fewer than 15 repertoires from age-matched healthy donors, obtained from immuneACCESS, served as clonality controls. The clones in this table, taken by TCRdb from immuneACCESS, are in-frame only. Not every clone is retained; where verified, under half of the shortfall comes from an unresolved V gene, and the cause of the rest is unknown. That table is the source of V, J and clone size, and D and trimming were worked out from the DNA. Here the sample has about 160,000 clones; 70% to 85% occur a single time. Clones ranked in the top ten supply roughly 2% of the sample.

The research as a whole found: Public clonotypes were rare and either shrank or stayed stable during treatment, and the rise in clonality at ibrutinib response reflected expansion of private clonotypes. At baseline, clonality was higher than in age-matched healthy donors and showed a strong correlation with circulating CD8+ T-cell counts. Sampling times were not matched between sustained-remission and progressing patients, and lymph node repertoires were not studied. Clonality increased at ibrutinib response, stayed stable in sustained remission, and fell back toward baseline at progression.

Sample time point, as interpreted from the label and publication: approximately 11 months on ibrutinib. Around 2 micrograms of genomic DNA were extracted from cryopreserved PBMCs for TCR beta library preparation. Longitudinal blood samples from CLL patients receiving ibrutinib monotherapy were subjected to high-throughput TCR beta sequencing. Patients were enrolled in a phase 2 open-label single-center ibrutinib monotherapy trial. Per the germline V gene, MGHRA is the CDR1 and YSYEKL is the CDR2. The V end gives up 0 bases and the J end 1 base, leaving 6 bases in the junction not matched to a gene. From cysteine to phenylalanine, the CDR3 is 17 amino acids long. The kept DNA is CDR3 alone, 51 bases in frame from the first base.

The sequence was collected from a human donor with chronic lymphocytic leukemia. This sample comprised PBMCs, obtained after 12 months of ibrutinib treatment. The rearrangement combines TRBV4-1 with TRBJ1-5; the central 7 bases match TRBD1. The nucleotides are TGCGCCAGCAGCCAAGAAACGGGACAGACCAGCAATCAGCCCCAGCATTTT. Translated, this gives CASSQETGQTSNQPQHF.